The 5 T cell receptor beta chains listed next were all sequenced from one sample in a study of blood T cell repertoires in COVID-19. Using immunoSEQ multiplex PCR, the repertoire was profiled, and TCRdb retains in-frame clones only, with some absent. The sample lists 63,000 or so clones, approximately 90% occurring once. Source material: peripheral blood. These receptors were obtained from a human donor in a cohort sampled during active COVID-19.

This chain uses TRBV27 with TRBJ2-7; 10 nucleotides line up with TRBD2. This CDR3 region has 19 residues. V lost 5 bases and J lost 4; bases outside the gene matches: 20. Germline CDR1 is MNHEY and CDR2 is SMNVEV (reference sequence). Written as DNA, the CDR3 is TGTGCCAGCAGTCCCCTCGGGTATCTAGCGGGAGTTTACCGATACGAGCAGTACGTC. The encoded protein is CASSPLGYLAGVYRYEQYV.

V is TRBV6-6 and J is TRBJ1-5, with 7 bases that match TRBD1. The V gene's germline CDR1 is MNHNY and CDR2 SVGAGI (reference sequence). V was pared by 7 bases and J by 5 bases, with 5 bases of the junction left unmatched. The CDR3 has 13 residues. DNA of the CDR3: TGTGCCAGCAAAAGACAGGGAGATCAGCCCCAGCATTTT. Its protein product is CASKRQGDQPQHF.

J is TRBJ1-1 and V is TRBV6-5; no clear D gene. Germline-derived CDR1 and CDR2 are MNHEY and SVGAGI. The CDR3 sequence is 15 residues long. The germline V and J ends were trimmed by 4 bases and 3 bases, with 15 bases remaining between them. The CDR3: CASSSRSSLDTEAFF. CDR3 bases: TGTGCCAGCAGTTCCCGGTCCTCTCTGGACACTGAAGCTTTCTTT.

This clone was observed a single time. V usage is TRBV3-1 (or the pseudogene TRBV3-2) and J usage is TRBJ2-5, with D unresolved. CDR3 length equals 12 residues. CDR1 is LGHDT and CDR2 is YNNKEL in the germline V gene (reference sequence). V lost 2 bases and J 4 bases, leaving 5 bases between the germline ends. CDR3 region: CASSQMRETQYF. The DNA for the CDR3 is TGTGCCAGCAGCCAAATGAGAGAGACCCAGTACTTC.

The table lists this clone with a count of one. The chain uses TRBV11-3 and TRBJ2-5; the D gene is possibly TRBD1 (6 bases). CDR3 size: 15 residues. Germline V gene lookup returns CDR1 SGHNT and CDR2 YENEEA. The V end lost 1 base, the J end lost 5 bases, and 14 bases lay between the germline ends. The CDR3 region is CASSLGWTERETQYF. In DNA form, the CDR3 reads TGTGCCAGCAGCTTAGGGTGGACAGAACGGGAGACCCAGTACTTC.